Sequencing of this TCR beta chain was carried out in a study of CD8+ T cells in alopecia areata. This CDR3 comprises 17 residues. V lost 2 bases to trimming and J lost 5 bases; unmatched junction nucleotides: 9. Germline lookup yields CDR1 LGHNT and CDR2 FRNRAP. Lesional scalp tissue (obtained by punch biopsy) and peripheral blood were collected from alopecia areata patients. The researchers isolated CD4+ and CD8+ T cells from PBMCs by sorting. Following extraction, RNA underwent reverse transcription to cDNA, which served as the sequencing template. The repertoire was sequenced with immunoSEQ multiplex PCR; TCRdb's copy has only in-frame clones and lacks some. The profile shows approximately 99,000 clones, roughly 55% of them singletons.

The sequenced sample was NKG2D-low CD8+ T cells sorted from blood. The sequence was collected from a human donor with alopecia areata. The chain combines TRBV12-5 with TRBJ2-1; TRBD2 matches at 10 bases. CDR3 amino acids: CASGLPTLLAGDNEQFF. The CDR3 DNA sequence: TGTGCTAGTGGTTTGCCCACTCTCCTAGCGGGAGACAATGAGCAGTTCTTC. Combining the CDR3 with reference TRBV12-5 and TRBJ2-1 gives the whole variable domain DARVTQTPRHKVTEMGQEVTMRCQPILGHNTVFWYRQTMMQGLELLAYFRNRAPLDDSGMPKDRFSAEMPDATLATLKIQPSEPRDSAVYFCASGLPTLLAGDNEQFFGPGTRLTVL.